Listed here are 13 T cell receptor beta chains from one sample, sequenced in a study of T cells in Graves' hyperthyroidism and ophthalmopathy. TCR beta CDR3 regions were amplified from RNA transcripts. Primed by the HTBI set, a first-round RT-PCR was run on the TCR CDR3. TCRdb passed the multiplex PCR reads through MiXCR, listing each CDR3 protein once. There are roughly 500,000 distinct CDR3 sequences in the sample; around 45% occur only once, and around 20% lies in the top ten. What was sequenced was peripheral blood or thyroid tissue (not recorded which). These receptors all stem from an adult woman with Graves' disease, either hyperthyroidism or ophthalmopathy (not recorded which).

Concerning this clonotype: A clone one base away is much larger, so this may be a read error. The rearrangement uses TRBV20-1 and TRBJ2-7, with 8 bases identical to TRBD2. Germline V gives CDR1 DFQATT, CDR2 SNEGSKA (reference sequence). This CDR3 contains 17 residues. Germline trimming cut 4 bases from V and 2 bases from J; bases unmatched to any gene: 16. This CDR3 reads CSATDRGGPIMTYEQYF. CDR3 in DNA: TGCAGTGCTACCGATCGGGGGGGTCCTATTATGACCTACGAGCAGTACTTC.

In its sample, this clonotype was seen a few times. The chain has TRBV7-2 and TRBJ1-5; D is perhaps TRBD1 (6 bases). The CDR3 length is 16 residues. The germline CDR1 and CDR2 sequences are SGHTA and FQGNSA. Trimming left V 4 bases short and J 3 bases short, with 16 bases between. The CDR3 DNA reads TGTGCCAGCAGCTCCAACACAGGGCCCAACAATCAGCCCCAGCATTTT. Translated: CASSSNTGPNNQPQHF.

The rearrangement joins TRBV10-1 to TRBJ2-7; the D call may be TRBD1 or TRBD2 (5 bases each). Germline lookup yields CDR1 WNHNN and CDR2 SYGVQD (reference sequence). CDR3 size: 16 residues. Between the trimmed V and J ends, which lost 2 bases and 0 bases, there was a span of 14 bases. CDR3 residues: CASSEGLGDSSYEQYF. The CDR3 DNA is TGCGCCAGCAGTGAGGGATTGGGGGATTCCTCCTACGAGCAGTACTTC.

Turning to this clonotype: Here the CDR3 omits its conserved ending phenylalanine or tryptophan, so a read error is the likely source. The DNA is left out, because the CDR3 cannot be placed on it with certainty; the CDR3 is given as TCRdb lists it. The chain uses TRBV9 and TRBJ1-3; the DNA was not compared with TRBD1, the D call given in the table. Germline V gives CDR1 SGDLS, CDR2 YYNGEE. Counting both end residues, the CDR3 totals 8 amino acids. CDR3 sequence: CASGGGQG.

The chain links TRBV7-4 to TRBJ2-5; D perhaps matches TRBD2 (5 bases). V lost 0 bases and J 5 bases, leaving 13 bases between the germline ends. This CDR3 has 15 amino acids. Germline V gene data show CDR1 as SGHVT and CDR2 as SQSDAQ. The CDR3: CASSLALLVGETQYF. The CDR3 DNA follows: TGTGCCAGCAGCTTAGCGCTACTAGTGGGTGAGACCCAGTACTTC.

J is TRBJ2-5 and V is TRBV20-1; D may correspond to TRBD1 or TRBD2 (5 bases each). The CDR3 totals 12 residues. Germline CDR1 DFQATT, CDR2 SNEGSKA (reference sequence). Deletions cut 5 bases from V and 9 bases from J, with 16 bases between. The CDR3 DNA reads as TGCAGTGCTGCGAGGGGCAATCAGCCCCAGTACTTC. Translated: CSAARGNQPQYF.

On this clonotype: A clone one base away is much larger, so this may be a read error. V is TRBV27 and J is TRBJ1-6; possible D gene TRBD1, 5 bases. From germline, CDR1 is MNHEY and CDR2 SMNVEV (reference sequence). This CDR3 contains 14 residues. DNA of the CDR3: TGTGCCAGCACCACGGGAGGGGAGAATTCACCCCCCCACTTT. Amino acids: CASTTGGENSPPHF.

This clonotype was detected a few times. The J gene is TRBJ1-2, the V gene TRBV2; no definite D call. V was cut by 4 bases and J by 3 bases, with 15 bases left in between. CDR1 and CDR2 from the germline V gene are SNHLY and FYNNEI. The length of the CDR3 is 15 residues. Written as DNA, the CDR3 is TGTGCCAGCAGTGCGAGTCCCGGCAGTTACTATGGCTACACCTTC. Translation gives CASSASPGSYYGYTF.

This clonotype appeared a single time. This sequence joins TRBV2 and TRBJ2-7; unclear D gene. V was pared by 6 bases and J by 2 bases, with 5 bases between. The CDR3 sequence is 11 residues long. Germline V gene sequence: CDR1 SNHLY, CDR2 FYNNEI. CDR3 nucleotides: TGTGCCAGCAGAAATCCCTACGAGCAGTACTTC. Translated: CASRNPYEQYF.

Ten or more counts support this clonotype. V and J are TRBV5-8 and TRBJ1-4; the D is unclear. This CDR3 has 14 residues. The ends were cut back, 1 base at V and 2 bases at J, with 6 bases in the middle. Germline loops: CDR1 SGHTS, CDR2 YDEGEE. The DNA of the CDR3 is TGTGCCAGCAGCTTGTTAGTGACTAATGAAAAACTGTTTTTT. Amino acids: CASSLLVTNEKLFF.

The V call is TRBV2, the J call TRBJ1-2, with TRBD1 as a possible D gene (6 bases). The length of the CDR3 is 15 residues. V lost 3 bases to trimming and J lost 4 bases, with 15 bases between them. In germline, CDR1 is SNHLY, CDR2 FYNNEI. Here the CDR3 reads CASSERTDESYGYTF. In DNA form, the CDR3 reads TGTGCCAGCAGTGAGAGGACAGATGAGAGCTATGGCTACACCTTC.

This chain connects TRBV7-8 to TRBJ1-1; 9 bases match TRBD1. Germline loops: CDR1 SGHVS, CDR2 FQNEAQ. The CDR3 has 12 residues. V shed 7 bases, J shed 11 bases, and the junction held 8 bases outside the gene matches. The CDR3 DNA is TGTGCCAGCACTGGGACAGGGATCGTCGCTTTCTTT. It translates to CASTGTGIVAFF. Full variable domain (missing parts from reference TRBV7-8 and TRBJ1-1): GAGVSQSPRYKVAKRGQDVALRCDPISGHVSLFWYQQALGQGPEFLTYFQNEAQLDKSGLPSDRFFAERPEGSVSTLKIQRTQQEDSAVYLCASTGTGIVAFFGQGTRLTVV.

Ten or more counts support this clonotype. J is TRBJ2-6 and V is TRBV12-3 or TRBV12-4, with TRBD1 matching over 10 bases. With V trimmed by 0 bases and J by 4 bases, 6 bases remained unmatched. The CDR3 runs to 18 residues. The CDR3 DNA follows: TGTGCCAGCAGTTTAGCGGGACAGGGGAGAGGCGGGGCCAACGTCCTGACTTTC. The encoded protein is CASSLAGQGRGGANVLTF.